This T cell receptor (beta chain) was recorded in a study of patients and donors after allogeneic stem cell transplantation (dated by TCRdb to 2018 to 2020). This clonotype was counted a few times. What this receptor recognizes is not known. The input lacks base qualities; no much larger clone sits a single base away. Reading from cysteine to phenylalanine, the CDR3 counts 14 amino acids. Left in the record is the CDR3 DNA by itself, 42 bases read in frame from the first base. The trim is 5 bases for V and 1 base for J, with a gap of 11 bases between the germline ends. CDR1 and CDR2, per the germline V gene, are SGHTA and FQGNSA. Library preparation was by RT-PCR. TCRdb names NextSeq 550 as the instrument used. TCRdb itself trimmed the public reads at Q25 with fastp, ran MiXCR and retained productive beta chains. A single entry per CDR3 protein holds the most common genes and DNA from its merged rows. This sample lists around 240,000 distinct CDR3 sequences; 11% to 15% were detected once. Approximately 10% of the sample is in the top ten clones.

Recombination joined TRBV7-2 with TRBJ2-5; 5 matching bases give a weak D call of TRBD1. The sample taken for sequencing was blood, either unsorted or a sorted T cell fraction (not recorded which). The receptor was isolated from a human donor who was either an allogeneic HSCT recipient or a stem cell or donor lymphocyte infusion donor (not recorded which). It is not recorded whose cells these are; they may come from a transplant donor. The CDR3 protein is CASSVGHRQETQYF. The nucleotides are TGTGCCAGCAGCGTAGGACACCGCCAAGAGACCCAGTACTTC.